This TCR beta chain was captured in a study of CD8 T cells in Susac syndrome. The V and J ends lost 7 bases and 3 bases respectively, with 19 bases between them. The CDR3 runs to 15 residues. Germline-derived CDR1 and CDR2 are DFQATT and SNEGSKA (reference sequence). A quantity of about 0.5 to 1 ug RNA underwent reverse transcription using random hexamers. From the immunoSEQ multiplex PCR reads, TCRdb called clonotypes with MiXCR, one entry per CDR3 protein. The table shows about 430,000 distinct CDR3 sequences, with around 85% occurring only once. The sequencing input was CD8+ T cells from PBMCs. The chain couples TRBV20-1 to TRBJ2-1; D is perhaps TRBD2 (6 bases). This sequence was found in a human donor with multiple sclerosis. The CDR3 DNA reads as TGCAGTGTCCGGCTACGGGAGACCCTCTACAATGAGCAGTTCTTC. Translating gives CSVRLRETLYNEQFF.